Listed here are 18 T cell receptor beta chains from one sample, sequenced in a study of OX40 agonist ivuxolimab in advanced cancers. TCRdb's table, derived via immunoSEQ multiplex PCR, lists solely in-frame clones and lacks some. The data hold 40,000 to 65,000 clones, with more than 70% observed a single time. Sequenced here: CD4+ or CD8+ T cells sorted from blood, sampled in a trial of the OX40 agonist ivuxolimab. The receptors were gathered from an adult with an advanced solid tumor such as melanoma, head and neck, liver or kidney cancer.

V usage is TRBV7-9 and J usage is TRBJ1-1; D not certain. Trimming removed 0 bases from V and 5 bases from J, with 7 bases in between. Germline V gives CDR1 SEHNR, CDR2 FQNEAQ (reference sequence). The CDR3 spans 13 residues. The CDR3 reads CASSLARGTEAFF. CDR3 coding DNA: TGTGCCAGCAGCTTAGCCAGAGGGACTGAAGCTTTCTTT.

This rearrangement joins TRBV9 to TRBJ1-1; TRBD1 aligns across 8 bases. The CDR3 covers 14 residues. With V trimmed by 4 bases and J by 1 base, 3 bases remained unmatched. Germline V CDR1 and CDR2: SGDLS, YYNGEE. The CDR3 reads CASSRTGQNTEAFF. CDR3 nucleotides: TGTGCCAGCAGCCGGACAGGGCAGAACACTGAAGCTTTCTTT.

The chain links TRBV6-6 to TRBJ2-3, with D perhaps TRBD1 or TRBD2 (5 bases each). The CDR3 covers 16 residues. Trimming left V 6 bases short and J 0 bases short, with 16 bases between. Germline-derived CDR1 and CDR2 are MNHNY and SVGAGI (reference sequence). Here the CDR3 DNA reads TGTGCCAGCAGCCGCCGAGGGACGGGTAGCACAGATACGCAGTATTTT. It codes for CASSRRGTGSTDTQYF.

The chain uses TRBV7-2 and TRBJ1-1, with a weak D call TRBD1 (6 bases). The CDR3 consists of 15 residues. V lost 5 bases to trimming and J lost 2 bases, with 15 bases between them. Per germline, CDR1 SGHTA and CDR2 FQGNSA. The CDR3 reads CASSVNGQINTEAFF. CDR3 in DNA: TGTGCCAGCAGCGTTAATGGACAGATCAACACTGAAGCTTTCTTT.

The rearrangement uses TRBV29-1 and TRBJ1-5, with a possible D match to TRBD1 (6 bases). The CDR3 runs to 13 residues. Germline CDR1 reads SQVTM; CDR2 reads ANQGSEA. The V and J ends lost 7 bases and 0 bases respectively, with 10 bases between them. CDR3 in DNA: TGCAGCGCAGTACAGGGTAGCAATCAGCCCCAGCATTTT. Translation gives CSAVQGSNQPQHF.

This chain uses TRBV18 with TRBJ2-5; TRBD1 agrees at 8 bases. Trimming at V came to 3 bases and at J to 1 base, leaving 1 base not matched to a gene. The CDR3 is made up of 14 amino acids. Germline V gene lookup returns CDR1 KGHSH and CDR2 LQKENI. This chain's CDR3 is CASSPQGAQETQYF. The CDR3 DNA reads as TGTGCCAGCTCACCCCAGGGGGCCCAAGAGACCCAGTACTTC.

The chain uses TRBV5-6 and TRBJ1-1; D is unresolved. Germline CDR1 and CDR2: SGHDT and YYEEEE. CDR3 length: 13 amino acids. The V end was cut by 2 bases, the J end by 1 base, with 6 bases between. The CDR3 loop is CASSLAANTEAFF. DNA for the CDR3: TGTGCCAGCAGCTTAGCAGCGAACACTGAAGCTTTCTTT.

The chain has TRBV6-1 and TRBJ1-3, with D possibly TRBD1 on 5 matching bases. This CDR3 region has 14 residues. Germline V gene sequence: CDR1 MNHNS, CDR2 SASEGT. Deletions cut 3 bases from V and 4 bases from J, with 10 bases between. The CDR3: CASSEGQSGNTIYF. The DNA of the CDR3 is TGTGCCAGCAGTGAGGGGCAAAGCGGAAACACCATATATTTT.

The rearrangement joins TRBV2 to TRBJ1-3; D is ambiguous. Germline CDR1 and CDR2: SNHLY and FYNNEI. V was pared by 1 base and J by 2 bases, with 3 bases between. The CDR3 contains 13 residues. CDR3 amino acids: CASSEVTGNTIYF. CDR3 nucleotides: TGTGCCAGCAGTGAAGTGACTGGAAACACCATATATTTT.

CDR3 in amino acids: CASSLGLAGLFYEQYF. CDR3 in DNA: TGCGCCAGCAGCTTGGGACTAGCGGGGCTCTTCTACGAGCAGTACTTC. This rearrangement joins TRBV5-1 to TRBJ2-7; 11 positions agree with TRBD2. The CDR3 totals 16 residues. V lost 0 bases to trimming and J lost 3 bases; unmatched junction nucleotides: 5. Germline V gene lookup returns CDR1 SGHRS and CDR2 YFSETQ.

The V gene is TRBV6-5, the J gene TRBJ2-1, with TRBD2 identical over 7 bases. The CDR3 covers 14 residues. Per germline, CDR1 MNHEY and CDR2 SVGAGI. Germline trimming cut 4 bases from V and 8 bases from J; bases unmatched to any gene: 8. The CDR3 is CASSLEGGPYEQFF. The CDR3, as DNA: TGTGCCAGCAGTTTGGAGGGAGGGCCTTATGAGCAGTTCTTC.

This clone was found a few times. The rearrangement links TRBV6-1 to TRBJ2-2; D is ambiguous. V was cut by 6 bases and J by 6 bases, with 11 bases left in between. The CDR3 is 13 amino acids. CDR1 MNHNS and CDR2 SASEGT come from the germline V gene. The chain's CDR3 is CASRVKGAGELFF. Here the CDR3 DNA reads TGTGCCAGCAGAGTAAAGGGTGCCGGGGAGCTGTTTTTT.

CDR3 coding DNA: TGTGCCAGCACTAGACCTGGAAACACCATATATTTT. It yields the protein CASTRPGNTIYF. The chain is built from TRBV28 and TRBJ1-3; D is uncertain. CDR1 and CDR2 (germline): MDHEN, SYDVKM. Trimming stripped 7 bases from V and 2 bases from J, with 6 bases between. This CDR3 is built from 12 residues.

V is TRBV2 and J is TRBJ1-5; 9 bases map to TRBD1. This CDR3 is built from 14 residues. V was pared by 4 bases and J by 6 bases, with 4 bases of the junction left unmatched. The V gene's germline CDR1 is SNHLY and CDR2 FYNNEI. CDR3: CASSGRDRVQPQHF. CDR3 sequence (DNA): TGTGCCAGCAGTGGGAGGGACAGGGTTCAGCCCCAGCATTTT.

This chain connects TRBV21-1 to TRBJ1-4; the D segment call TRBD1 is taken from the table without a DNA check. TRBV21-1 is classified as a pseudogene. The CDR3 is 15 amino acids. As DNA, the CDR3 is TGTGCCAGCAGCAAAGTTGGACAGTCTAATGAAAAACTGTTTTTT. Its protein product is CASSKVGQSNEKLFF.

V and J are TRBV9 and TRBJ2-1, with D possibly being TRBD2 (6 bases). The CDR3 totals 13 residues. Germline V gene sequence: CDR1 SGDLS, CDR2 YYNGEE. Between the trimmed V and J ends, which lost 5 bases and 10 bases, there was a span of 16 bases. The CDR3 nucleotides read TGTGCCAGCAGTTTCAGGGACGGAGGGGAGCAGTTCTTC. The encoded protein is CASSFRDGGEQFF.

The chain combines TRBV2 with TRBJ2-1; 13 bases match TRBD2. Germline assignment: CDR1 SNHLY and CDR2 FYNNEI. V dropped 2 bases and J dropped 7; count of bases not matched to a gene: 5. The CDR3 length is 16 residues. The DNA for the CDR3 is TGTGCCAGCAGTGAAACTAGCGGGGGGGCTTGGAATGAGCAGTTCTTC. This gives the protein CASSETSGGAWNEQFF. Together with reference TRBV2 and TRBJ2-1, the CDR3 gives the full variable domain: EPEVTQTPSHQVTQMGQEVILRCVPISNHLYFYWYRQILGQKVEFLVSFYNNEISEKSEIFDDQFSVERPDGSNFTLKIRSTKLEDSAMYFCASSETSGGAWNEQFFGPGTRLTVL.

The chain has TRBV18 and TRBJ1-6; 8 positions match TRBD1. From germline, CDR1 is KGHSH and CDR2 LQKENI. J was trimmed by 11 bases and V by 5 bases; bases with no gene match: 8. This CDR3 is built from 14 residues. The CDR3 protein is CASSSGQGLTPLHF. CDR3 nucleotides: TGTGCCAGCTCATCAGGACAGGGCCTAACACCCCTCCACTTT.